The rows below give T cell receptor beta chains drawn from one sample of a study of cytomegalovirus exposure and HLA in healthy donors. Assay: immunoSEQ multiplex PCR; the TCRdb copy retains only in-frame clones and omits some. The sample carries 120,000 or so clones, 81% recorded once. Sequencing used PBMCs. Receptor source: a woman aged 40 to 50 in good health and CMV-seronegative. Both conserved end residues are part of each CDR3. The order of the fields is clone size, J gene, V gene, D gene, CDR3 DNA, CDR3 protein. D genes are given only for firm matches. Clone size is shown for a subset of rows, as once, few, many or a class of expanded clone.

NA TRBJ2-1 TRBV4-3 TRBD1 TGCGCCAGCAGCCTGCGGGCTTGGGATGCAGGGGGCTCCTACAATGAGCAGTTCTTC CASSLRAWDAGGSYNEQFF
few TRBJ1-3 TRBV5-6 NA TGTGCCAGCAGCTTTACATACTCTGGAAACACCATATATTTT CASSFTYSGNTIYF
NA TRBJ2-3 TRBV4-2 TRBD2 TGTGCCAGCAGCCAAGTATCCGCGCGGGAGGGCACAGATACGCAGTATTTT CASSQVSAREGTDTQYF
NA TRBJ2-7 TRBV20-1 NA TGCAGTGCTAGGGACAGCTACGAGCAGTACTTC CSARDSYEQYF
NA TRBJ1-2 TRBV18 NA TGTGCCAGCTCACCACCCGGGTGGGGAGGCTATGGCTACACCTTC CASSPPGWGGYGYTF
NA TRBJ2-1 TRBV9 TRBD2 TGTGCCAGCAGCGTCGGGACTAACAATGAGCAGTTCTTC CASSVGTNNEQFF
NA TRBJ1-2 TRBV7-2 TRBD1 TGTGCCAGCGCGCCTACACAGGGGGCGGCCTATGGCTACACCTTC CASAPTQGAAYGYTF
NA TRBJ2-7 TRBV7-8 NA TGTGCCAGCAGCGAAGGGGTATTTCAAGCCGAGCAGTACTTC CASSEGVFQAEQYF
NA TRBJ1-1 TRBV5-1 NA TGCGCCAGCCAAGATCAGGGGAACACTGAAGCTTTCTTT CASQDQGNTEAFF
once TRBJ2-5 TRBV7-2 TRBD2 TGTGCCAGCAGCGCATCGTCTACTAGCGGTGAGACCCAGTACTTC CASSASSTSGETQYF
NA TRBJ2-2 TRBV4-2 TRBD1 TGTGCCAGCGGGACAGGGAACACCGGGGAGCTGTTTTTT CASGTGNTGELFF